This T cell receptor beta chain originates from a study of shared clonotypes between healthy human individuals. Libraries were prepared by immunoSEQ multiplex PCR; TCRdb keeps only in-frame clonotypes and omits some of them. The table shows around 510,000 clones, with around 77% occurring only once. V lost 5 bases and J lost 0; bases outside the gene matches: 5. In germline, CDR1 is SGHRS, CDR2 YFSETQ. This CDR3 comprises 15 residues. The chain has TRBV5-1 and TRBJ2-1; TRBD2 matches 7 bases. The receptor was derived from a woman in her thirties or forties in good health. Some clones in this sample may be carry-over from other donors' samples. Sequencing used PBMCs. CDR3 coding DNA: TGCGCCAGCAGGACTAGCTCGAGCTCCTACAATGAGCAGTTCTTC. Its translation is CASRTSSSSYNEQFF. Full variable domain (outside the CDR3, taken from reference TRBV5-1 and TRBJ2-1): KAGVTQTPRYLIKTRGQQVTLSCSPISGHRSVSWYQQTPGQGLQFLFEYFSETQRNKGNFPGRFSGRQFSNSRSEMNVSTLELGDSALYLCASRTSSSSYNEQFFGPGTRLTVL.